The T cell receptor beta chain described here comes from a study of cytomegalovirus exposure and HLA in healthy donors. Study-level points and caveats: Using the classifier, cytomegalovirus status was reportedly diagnosed with high specificity and sensitivity.

This CDR3 is 16 amino acids long. From germline, CDR1 is MNHEY and CDR2 SMNVEV (reference sequence). The J segment lost 3 bases and the V segment lost 3 bases, leaving 8 bases of the junction unmatched. Note on this clone: The antigen remains undetermined.

Primers: 60 Vbeta forward and 13 Jbeta reverse. Profiled with immunoSEQ multiplex PCR; TCRdb holds only in-frame clones, not every one. Of about 160,000 clones in the sample, 80% were seen once. The sample consisted of PBMCs. This receptor was obtained from a man aged 18 to 30 in good health and CMV-seropositive. The rearrangement joins TRBV27 to TRBJ2-1, with 7 bases that match TRBD1. In DNA, the CDR3 is TGTGCCAGCAGTTTCTCAGGGACAGTTGGCTACAATGAGCAGTTCTTC. Encoded protein: CASSFSGTVGYNEQFF.